A selection of T cell receptor beta chains follows, all from one sample in a study of cytomegalovirus exposure and HLA in healthy donors. The method was immunoSEQ multiplex PCR; TCRdb's version includes in-frame clones alone and lacks a portion of them. In the table there are more than 55,000 clones, 89% of which are singletons. Sequencing used PBMCs. The receptors originated from a woman aged 18-35 years in good health and CMV-seronegative. CDR3s include the opening cysteine and the closing phenylalanine or tryptophan. D genes are given only for firm matches. Some rows mark clone size as missing; the rest say once, few, many or name a class of expanded clone.

TRBJ2-7 16 NA TRBV5-1 NA CASSLGGGGPPYEQYF TGCGCCAGCAGCTTGGGTGGGGGAGGACCCCCCTACGAGCAGTACTTC
TRBJ1-5 15 TRBD1 TRBV7-9 once CASSAGQYFNQPQHF TGTGCCAGCAGCGCGGGACAGTACTTCAATCAGCCCCAGCATTTT
TRBJ1-1 16 TRBD1 TRBV5-1 NA CASSPDRGGSYTEAFF TGCGCCAGCAGCCCGGACAGGGGGGGTTCGTACACTGAAGCTTTCTTT
TRBJ2-5 16 NA TRBV5-1 NA CASSVGQPTLRETQYF TGCGCCAGCAGCGTCGGACAGCCAACCCTAAGGGAGACCCAGTACTTC
TRBJ1-1 13 NA TRBV6-5 NA CASTPRGYTEAFF TGTGCCAGCACCCCTAGGGGATACACTGAAGCTTTCTTT
TRBJ2-1 18 TRBD2 TRBV5-1 once CASSLVSFGAGADNEQFF TGCGCCAGCAGCTTGGTTTCCTTTGGAGCGGGGGCGGACAATGAGCAGTTCTTC
TRBJ1-6 14 TRBD1 TRBV7-9 few CASSIGTGLSPLHF TGTGCCAGCAGCATAGGGACAGGGTTATCACCCCTCCACTTT
TRBJ2-5 14 TRBD1 TRBV7-8 NA CASSSGQGGETQYF TGTGCCAGCAGCTCGGGACAGGGGGGAGAGACCCAGTACTTC
TRBJ1-4 16 TRBD1 TRBV4-2 NA CASSQDKGTVNEKLFF TGTGCCAGCAGCCAAGATAAGGGGACAGTTAATGAAAAACTGTTTTTT
TRBJ2-1 19 TRBD2 TRBV28 NA CASSFPGTSGTVTRNEQFF TGTGCCAGCAGTTTTCCCGGGACTAGCGGAACAGTCACCCGCAATGAGCAGTTCTTC
TRBJ2-1 16 TRBD2 TRBV13 NA CASSVVGLAGVYEQFF TGTGCCAGCAGCGTTGTCGGGTTAGCGGGGGTATATGAGCAGTTCTTC
TRBJ1-6 15 TRBD1 TRBV28 NA CASSPWDRVNSPLHF TGTGCCAGCAGTCCCTGGGACAGGGTCAATTCACCCCTCCACTTT
TRBJ2-7 14 TRBD2 TRBV7-2 NA CASSPQRGGYEQYF TGTGCCAGCAGCCCTCAGCGGGGAGGCTACGAGCAGTACTTC
TRBJ1-1 12 NA TRBV29-1 NA CSSGRSDNEAFF TGCAGCTCCGGCAGGTCCGATAATGAAGCTTTCTTT
TRBJ2-2 15 TRBD1 TRBV5-1 NA CASAGRQGEVGELFF TGCGCCAGCGCTGGGCGACAGGGGGAGGTCGGGGAGCTGTTTTTT
TRBJ2-2 17 TRBD2 TRBV6-1 NA CASSEWRGGLGTGELFF TGTGCCAGCAGTGAGTGGCGGGGGGGCCTCGGCACCGGGGAGCTGTTTTTT
TRBJ2-1 18 NA TRBV5-4 NA CASSPELNRDIKYNEQFF TGTGCCAGCAGCCCGGAACTGAACCGGGACATCAAATACAATGAGCAGTTCTTC
TRBJ1-2 14 TRBD1 TRBV5-1 NA CASSLAQGVGGYTF TGCGCCAGCAGCTTGGCTCAGGGGGTAGGAGGCTACACCTTC
TRBJ2-2 18 TRBD2 TRBV7-2 NA CASSRGLAGGAETGELFF TGTGCCAGCAGCCGAGGACTAGCGGGGGGGGCGGAGACCGGGGAGCTGTTTTTT
TRBJ2-7 15 TRBD2 TRBV19 NA CASSIGASGAYEQYF TGTGCCAGTAGTATAGGAGCTAGCGGCGCCTACGAGCAGTACTTC
TRBJ2-5 18 TRBD1 TRBV5-1 NA CASSFRDRGWFAQETQYF TGCGCCAGCAGCTTTCGGGACAGGGGGTGGTTCGCCCAAGAGACCCAGTACTTC
TRBJ2-2 15 NA TRBV18 NA CASSPQGGNTGELFF TGTGCCAGCTCACCTCAGGGAGGGAACACCGGGGAGCTGTTTTTT
TRBJ1-4 15 NA TRBV9 NA CASSVFGATNEKLFF TGTGCCAGCAGCGTATTCGGTGCAACTAATGAAAAACTGTTTTTT
TRBJ2-1 15 NA TRBV11-2 NA CASSADYSSYNEQFF TGTGCCAGCAGCGCAGACTACAGCTCCTACAATGAGCAGTTCTTC
TRBJ1-5 15 NA TRBV28 NA CASSLGGYSNQPQHF TGTGCCAGCAGTTTGGGGGGTTATAGCAATCAGCCCCAGCATTTT
TRBJ2-2 15 TRBD1 TRBV28 NA CASRPGTGRRGELFF TGTGCCAGCAGACCCGGGACAGGTCGGCGAGGGGAGCTGTTTTTT
TRBJ1-3 17 NA TRBV7-8 NA CASSLVVGASSGNTIYF TGTGCCAGCAGCTTAGTTGTAGGGGCGAGCTCTGGAAACACCATATATTTT
TRBJ1-1 15 NA TRBV7-9 NA CASSPRTPMNTEAFF TGTGCCAGCAGCCCCAGGACACCGATGAACACTGAAGCTTTCTTT
TRBJ1-4 14 TRBD1 TRBV28 NA CASSRQGTNEKLFF TGTGCCAGCAGCAGACAGGGGACTAATGAAAAACTGTTTTTT
TRBJ2-1 16 NA TRBV19 NA CASSASGTQYYNEQFF TGTGCCAGTAGTGCCTCCGGGACTCAATATTACAATGAGCAGTTCTTC
TRBJ2-1 17 TRBD2 TRBV7-9 NA CASSPRTGTSSYNEQFF TGTGCCAGCAGCCCCCGAACCGGGACTAGCTCCTACAATGAGCAGTTCTTC
TRBJ2-6 18 NA TRBV27 NA CASSRWAGKTSGANVLTF TGTGCCAGCAGTAGGTGGGCAGGGAAGACCTCTGGGGCCAACGTCCTGACTTTC
TRBJ2-2 14 TRBD1 TRBV29-1 NA CSARDRGTTGELFF TGCAGCGCTCGGGACAGGGGGACCACCGGGGAGCTGTTTTTT
TRBJ2-5 14 NA TRBV5-1 NA CASSLPGGEETQYF TGCGCCAGCAGCCTCCCTGGCGGGGAGGAGACCCAGTACTTC
TRBJ1-1 16 NA TRBV5-1 NA CASSPRWEAANTEAFF TGCGCCAGCAGCCCGCGGTGGGAGGCCGCGAACACTGAAGCTTTCTTT
TRBJ1-2 14 TRBD1 TRBV27 NA CASSPGQGISGYTF TGTGCCAGCAGCCCCGGACAGGGAATCTCTGGCTACACCTTC
TRBJ2-7 15 NA TRBV7-9 few CASSKGGPDSYEQYF TGTGCCAGCAGCAAAGGGGGTCCAGATTCCTACGAGCAGTACTTC
TRBJ1-2 15 NA TRBV30 NA CAWAPWGGRDYGYTF TGTGCCTGGGCGCCTTGGGGGGGGCGCGACTATGGCTACACCTTC
TRBJ2-7 14 TRBD1 TRBV13 NA CASSLGDRAYEQYF TGTGCCAGCAGCTTAGGAGACAGGGCTTACGAGCAGTACTTC
TRBJ1-5 19 TRBD1 TRBV28 NA CASSYRTGLFSGSNQPQHF TGTGCCAGCAGTTACCGGACAGGGTTATTCTCTGGAAGCAATCAGCCCCAGCATTTT
TRBJ2-3 14 NA TRBV5-1 few CASSSTKVADTQYF TGCGCCAGCAGCTCGACTAAAGTCGCAGATACGCAGTATTTT
TRBJ2-7 16 NA TRBV5-1 NA CASSLGGGHISYEQYF TGCGCCAGCAGCTTGGGAGGGGGTCACATCTCCTACGAGCAGTACTTC
TRBJ2-2 17 TRBD2 TRBV2 NA CASRRTSGGAVTGELFF TGTGCCAGCAGAAGAACTAGCGGGGGGGCGGTAACCGGGGAGCTGTTTTTT
TRBJ1-5 14 NA TRBV2 few CASRGGLSNQPQHF TGTGCCAGCAGGGGCGGACTTAGCAATCAGCCCCAGCATTTT
TRBJ1-5 15 TRBD1 TRBV7-9 NA CASSLEGQGYQPQHF TGTGCCAGCAGCTTAGAGGGACAGGGGTATCAGCCCCAGCATTTT
TRBJ2-3 15 TRBD2 TRBV19 once CASSILSGGPDTQYF TGTGCCAGTAGTATCCTCTCGGGAGGGCCAGATACGCAGTATTTT